The entry below describes one T cell receptor beta chain. This CDR3 region has 16 residues. Germline V gene data show CDR1 as MNHEY and CDR2 as SVGEGT. J gave up 1 base and V 2 bases, and 6 bases lay outside the gene matches. Produced via immunoSEQ multiplex PCR; TCRdb's table is partial and in-frame only. This table has tens of thousands of clones, approximately 89% appearing once. This record comes from a study of blood T cell repertoires in COVID-19. The wider study: Samples taken during acute and convalescent COVID-19 were collected in the United States, Italy and Spain.

Sequenced input: peripheral blood. This chain joins TRBV6-2 or TRBV6-3 and TRBJ2-5; 8 nucleotides agree with TRBD2. The clonotype was recovered from a human donor in a cohort sampled during active COVID-19. The CDR3 region is CASSYLQRGRQETQYF. Here the CDR3 DNA reads TGTGCCAGCAGTTACCTTCAGCGGGGGCGCCAAGAGACCCAGTACTTC.